This T cell receptor beta chain was profiled in a study of shared clonotypes between healthy human individuals. Points on this clone: Other DNA sequences from this sample encode an identical CDR3 as well.

Profiled with immunoSEQ multiplex PCR; TCRdb holds only in-frame clones, not every one. Seen here are roughly 2 million clones, approximately 94% observed once, and the top ten hold about 1.1%. V was pared by 6 bases and J by 3 bases, with 8 bases of the junction left unmatched. The CDR3 loop spans 16 amino acids. CDR1 SNHLY and CDR2 FYNNEI come from the germline V gene. CD8 cells classed as naive were CD45RO-negative and positively selected for CCR7, excluding terminally differentiated effector memory CD45RA+ cells. Within Nashville, Tennessee resided all donors, each a Caucasian adult. The clonotype comes from a young man in good health. Specimen: naive CD8+ T cells sorted from blood. This chain uses TRBV2 with TRBJ1-4; 9 bases are a match to TRBD1. The CDR3 DNA is TGTGCCAGCAGGCTAACAGGGGGCGCGGCTAATGAAAAACTGTTTTTT. This sequence encodes CASRLTGGAANEKLFF. Full variable domain (remainder filled in from reference TRBV2 and TRBJ1-4): EPEVTQTPSHQVTQMGQEVILRCVPISNHLYFYWYRQILGQKVEFLVSFYNNEISEKSEIFDDQFSVERPDGSNFTLKIRSTKLEDSAMYFCASRLTGGAANEKLFFGSGTQLSVL.